The clone carrying this T cell receptor beta chain was detected a few times. Its antigen remains unknown. One entry per CDR3 protein results from TCRdb running MiXCR on the RACE reads. The sample carries 60,000 to 70,000 distinct CDR3 sequences, roughly 9.8% recorded once. The time point: pre-sensitization, week 0. The treatment here: therapeutic diphenylcyclopropenone sensitization with weekly scalp DPC. This sample is drawn from a study of human T cells and chemical hapten exposure. General study findings and limits: The number of TCRs above 1 in 1000 frequency did not change after DPC sensitization.

The material sequenced was whole blood, taken in connection with sensitization to the hapten diphenylcyclopropenone (DPC). This TCR came from a woman between 50 and 59 years old with alopecia areata. Some clones in this sample may be carry-over from other donors' samples.

CDR3 residues: CAISRGGSSYEQYF. CDR3 coding DNA: TGTGCCATCAGTAGGGGAGGGAGCTCCTACGAGCAGTACTTC. The chain carries TRBV10-3 and TRBJ2-7; 7 bases align to TRBD2. V dropped 5 bases and J dropped 0; count of bases not matched to a gene: 4. The CDR3 length is 14 residues. Germline V CDR1 and CDR2: ENHRY, SYGVKD.